Below are 28 T cell receptor beta chains sequenced from a single sample in a study of blood T cell repertoires in COVID-19 (dated by TCRdb to 2018 to 2020). Libraries came from the immunoSEQ multiplex PCR assay. TCRdb provides this immuneACCESS table in a form limited to in-frame rearrangements. Some clones are lacking; in checked studies, under half of them reflect an unresolved V gene, and why the rest are absent is not known. In all, the sample holds 490,000 or so clones, and less than 90% of those were seen once. The ten most abundant clones make up roughly 8.5% of the sample. Sequencing used PBMCs or T cells enriched from blood (not recorded which). Receptor source: a woman between 55 and 75 years old who had recovered from COVID-19.

The rearrangement joins TRBV5-1 to TRBJ1-6; possible D gene TRBD1, 6 bases. V dropped 0 bases and J dropped 5 bases, with 9 bases sitting between them. CDR1 and CDR2 (germline): SGHRS, YFSETQ. The CDR3 covers 15 residues. The CDR3 sequence: CASSLADRNNSPLHF. The DNA of the CDR3 is TGCGCCAGCAGCTTGGCCGACAGGAATAATTCACCCCTCCACTTT. Full variable domain (remainder filled in from reference TRBV5-1 and TRBJ1-6): KAGVTQTPRYLIKTRGQQVTLSCSPISGHRSVSWYQQTPGQGLQFLFEYFSETQRNKGNFPGRFSGRQFSNSRSEMNVSTLELGDSALYLCASSLADRNNSPLHFGNGTRLTVT.

For this clone: Additional DNA sequences in this sample encode the identical CDR3. The chain carries TRBV5-1 and TRBJ2-1, with D unresolved. The germline V and J ends were trimmed by 5 bases and 6 bases, with 9 bases remaining between them. The length of the CDR3 is 12 residues. In germline, CDR1 is SGHRS, CDR2 YFSETQ. CDR3 bases: TGCGCCAGCAGTTTTCCGGGCAATGAGCAGTTCTTC. The encoded protein is CASSFPGNEQFF.

The gene calls are TRBV5-4 and TRBJ2-3; D call uncertain. The CDR3 has 14 amino acids. With 0 bases removed from V and 2 bases from J, the gap between germline ends came to 7 bases. Germline V gene sequence: CDR1 SGHNT, CDR2 YYREEE (reference sequence). CDR3 coding DNA: TGTGCCAGCAGCTTGGCTTCCTACACAGATACGCAGTATTTT. It codes for CASSLASYTDTQYF.

V is TRBV4-1 and J is TRBJ1-1; TRBD1 aligns across 8 bases. Looked up from germline, CDR1 is MGHRA and CDR2 is YSYEKL. The CDR3 covers 17 residues. V was pared by 1 base and J by 5 bases, with 12 bases of the junction left unmatched. In DNA, the CDR3 is TGCGCCAGCAGCCAAGTTGGCAGGGGGCGGAGGAGGACTGAAGCTTTCTTT. This sequence encodes CASSQVGRGRRRTEAFF.

V usage is TRBV18 and J usage is TRBJ1-2, with TRBD1 identical over 10 bases. Germline-derived CDR1 and CDR2 are KGHSH and LQKENI. With 3 bases clipped from V and 0 bases from J, the junction kept 4 bases outside the gene matches. The CDR3 spans 16 residues. For the CDR3, the DNA is TGTGCCAGCTCACCGGGACAGGGGAATGCTAACTATGGCTACACCTTC. Translated: CASSPGQGNANYGYTF. The full variable domain, completed using reference TRBV18 and TRBJ1-2, is NAGVMQNPRHLVRRRGQEARLRCSPMKGHSHVYWYRQLPEEGLKFMVYLQKENIIDESGMPKERFSAEFPKEGPSILRIQQVVRGDSAAYFCASSPGQGNANYGYTFGSGTRLTVV.

The chain joins TRBV2 to TRBJ1-1; D unclear. The CDR3 extends over 14 amino acids. Between the trimmed V and J ends, which lost 1 base and 10 bases, there was a span of 16 bases. Germline assignment: CDR1 SNHLY and CDR2 FYNNEI. The CDR3 is CASSEGGANLGAFF. For the CDR3, the DNA is TGTGCCAGCAGTGAAGGCGGTGCCAATCTGGGAGCTTTCTTT.

This clone has just one count. Other DNA sequences in the same sample also yield this CDR3. This sequence joins TRBV4-1 and TRBJ1-5, with D unclear. The CDR3 runs 14 residues. From germline, CDR1 is MGHRA and CDR2 YSYEKL. Trimming pared 0 bases from V and 4 bases from J, leaving 7 bases between. The CDR3 nucleotides are TGCGCCAGCAGCCAAGATTCCGGGAATCAGCCCCAGCATTTT. It translates to CASSQDSGNQPQHF.

The V and J genes are TRBV7-9 and TRBJ2-7; weak D call: TRBD1 (6 bases). Germline V gene lookup returns CDR1 SEHNR and CDR2 FQNEAQ (reference sequence). The CDR3 runs to 15 residues. V was pared by 4 bases and J by 4 bases, with 17 bases between. CDR3 region: CASSSTAQGRYEQYF. CDR3 nucleotide sequence: TGTGCCAGCAGCTCCACCGCCCAGGGGCGGTACGAGCAGTACTTC.

This rearrangement joins TRBV5-4 to TRBJ1-5; the D gene is possibly TRBD1 (6 bases). Germline lookup yields CDR1 SGHNT and CDR2 YYREEE (reference sequence). CDR3 length: 13 amino acids. The V gene lost 4 bases and the J gene lost 4 bases, with 9 bases spanning the gap. The CDR3 DNA is TGTGCCAGCAGCGTGGACAGAAATCAGCCCCAGCATTTT. Protein sequence: CASSVDRNQPQHF.

The V call is TRBV5-4, the J call TRBJ1-2, with 10 nucleotides matching TRBD1. Trimming took 3 bases from V and 7 from J; bases not matched to a gene: 15. The CDR3 sequence is 17 residues long. Per germline, CDR1 SGHNT and CDR2 YYREEE (reference sequence). CDR3 in amino acids: CASSSVSRQGALGGYTF. The CDR3 DNA sequence: TGTGCCAGCAGCTCGGTCTCGAGACAGGGGGCTTTAGGTGGCTACACCTTC.

The chain is built from TRBV2 and TRBJ2-7; the D gene is possibly TRBD2 (6 bases). This CDR3 comprises 12 residues. The V gene's germline CDR1 is SNHLY and CDR2 FYNNEI. The CDR3 sequence is CASSDRDGSGHV. The CDR3 bases are TGTGCCAGCAGTGATCGGGACGGCAGCGGGCACGTC.

The chain has TRBV6-5 and TRBJ2-7, with D unclear. This CDR3 spans 15 amino acids. Germline CDR1 reads MNHEY; CDR2 reads SVGAGI. Trimming removed 2 bases at V and 6 bases at J, with 17 bases between. CDR3 DNA sequence: TGTGCCAGCAGTTACACCACAAGCCGACTTCTCGAGCAGTACTTC. Amino acids: CASSYTTSRLLEQYF.

The chain uses TRBV2 and TRBJ2-1, with 9 positions matching TRBD1. The CDR3 runs to 15 residues. V trimming: 5 bases; J trimming: 4 bases; junction bases outside the gene matches: 6. The germline gives CDR1 SNHLY, CDR2 FYNNEI. The CDR3 region has the DNA TGTGCCAGCAGTCCCACCGGGACAGGGTACAATGAGCAGTTCTTC. Translation: CASSPTGTGYNEQFF.

The chain uses TRBV2 and TRBJ2-7; D might be TRBD2 (6 bases). The germline CDR1 and CDR2 sequences are SNHLY and FYNNEI. CDR3 length: 15 amino acids. Deletions cut 2 bases from V and 5 bases from J, with 16 bases between. CDR3 DNA sequence: TGTGCCAGCAGTGAAATGTCGGAGGGCGCCAACGAGCAGTACGTC. Translation gives CASSEMSEGANEQYV.

About this clone itself: This sample includes further DNA sequences coding for the same CDR3. The V call is TRBV7-9, the J call TRBJ1-1, with 7 nucleotides matching TRBD1. The germline V gene has CDR1 SEHNR and CDR2 FQNEAQ (reference sequence). The CDR3 contains 15 residues. J gave up 0 bases and V 5 bases, and 6 bases lay outside the gene matches. The CDR3 spells CASSPRQGLNTEAFF. The CDR3 DNA sequence: TGTGCCAGCAGCCCCCGACAGGGACTGAACACTGAAGCTTTCTTT.

Turning to this clone: Additional DNA sequences in this sample encode the identical CDR3. The chain recombines TRBV5-1 with TRBJ1-1; weak D call: TRBD1 (6 bases). The CDR3 contains 14 residues. V was cut by 2 bases and J by 0 bases, with 8 bases left in between. Germline V gene sequence: CDR1 SGHRS, CDR2 YFSETQ. CDR3 nucleotide sequence: TGCGCCAGCAGCTTTACAGGGTTGAACACTGAAGCTTTCTTT. It codes for CASSFTGLNTEAFF. Full variable domain (outside the CDR3, taken from reference TRBV5-1 and TRBJ1-1): KAGVTQTPRYLIKTRGQQVTLSCSPISGHRSVSWYQQTPGQGLQFLFEYFSETQRNKGNFPGRFSGRQFSNSRSEMNVSTLELGDSALYLCASSFTGLNTEAFFGQGTRLTVV.

The rearrangement uses TRBV10-3 and TRBJ2-3; no definite D call. CDR1 ENHRY and CDR2 SYGVKD come from the germline V gene. The CDR3 has 16 residues. Trimming removed 2 bases at V and 1 base at J, with 13 bases between. CDR3 DNA: TGTGCCATCAGTGAGGTGATCCATGGAGGCACAGATACGCAGTATTTT. Amino acids: CAISEVIHGGTDTQYF.

The sample holds one count of this clone. This chain joins TRBV14 and TRBJ1-5, with D perhaps TRBD1 (5 bases). The V gene lost 1 base and the J gene lost 9 bases, with 13 bases spanning the gap. The CDR3 is 14 residues long. Germline loops: CDR1 SGHDN, CDR2 FVKESK. CDR3 DNA sequence: TGTGCCAGCAGCCAAGTTCGACAGTTAGGGCCCCAGCATTTT. Protein sequence: CASSQVRQLGPQHF.

The gene calls are TRBV5-1 and TRBJ1-6; 7 positions match TRBD1. This CDR3 spans 17 amino acids. Looked up from germline, CDR1 is SGHRS and CDR2 is YFSETQ. V lost 0 bases, J lost 7 bases, and 10 bases stayed unmatched. The chain's CDR3 is CASSLVFGDSTNSPLHF. CDR3 nucleotide sequence: TGCGCCAGCAGCTTGGTCTTCGGGGACAGCACGAATTCACCCCTCCACTTT.

The rearrangement uses TRBV4-1 and TRBJ2-4; 9 bases are shared with TRBD1. This CDR3 comprises 16 residues. The germline V gene has CDR1 MGHRA and CDR2 YSYEKL. The J segment lost 7 bases and the V segment lost 4 bases, leaving 11 bases of the junction unmatched. The DNA of the CDR3 is TGCGCCAGCAGCCGATCGTTGGACAGGGGAGAGAACATTCAGTACTTC. This codes for CASSRSLDRGENIQYF.

The table lists this clone with a count of one. This sequence joins TRBV2 and TRBJ2-1; 8 bases are shared with TRBD2. This CDR3 has 14 residues. The germline V gene has CDR1 SNHLY and CDR2 FYNNEI. The ends lost 7 bases at V and 7 bases at J; junction bases unmatched: 9. In nucleotides, the CDR3 is TGTGCCAGCACCCTCGGGGGGGGGCCTAATGAGCAGTTCTTC. Its translation: CASTLGGGPNEQFF.

This rearrangement joins TRBV5-5 to TRBJ1-4; TRBD1 matches 8 bases. Germline CDR1 reads SGHKS; CDR2 reads YYEKEE (reference sequence). This CDR3 region has 14 residues. J gave up 7 bases and V 3 bases, and 5 bases lay outside the gene matches. The chain's CDR3 is CASSSGQGLEKLFF. The DNA for the CDR3 is TGTGCCAGCAGCTCTGGACAGGGTCTTGAAAAACTGTTTTTT. Drawing the rest from reference TRBV5-5 and TRBJ1-4, the complete variable domain is DAGVTQSPTHLIKTRGQQVTLRCSPISGHKSVSWYQQVLGQGPQFIFQYYEKEERGRGNFPDRFSARQFPNYSSELNVNALLLGDSALYLCASSSGQGLEKLFFGSGTQLSVL.

The chain couples TRBV5-6 to TRBJ1-2; TRBD1 aligns across 8 bases. The CDR3 is 15 residues long. Trimming at V came to 2 bases and at J to 2 bases, leaving 5 bases not matched to a gene. Germline V gene lookup returns CDR1 SGHDT and CDR2 YYEEEE. The CDR3 nucleotides are TGTGCCAGCAGCTTCGGACAGGGAAGAAACTATGGCTACACCTTC. Translated, it gives CASSFGQGRNYGYTF.

The chain employs TRBV7-2 and TRBJ1-2; TRBD1 agrees at 7 bases. Germline V gene lookup returns CDR1 SGHTA and CDR2 FQGNSA. V was clipped by 6 bases and J by 8 bases; unmatched bases: 15. The CDR3 covers 15 residues. CDR3: CASRADTGASRGYTF. The CDR3 DNA is TGTGCCAGCAGGGCCGATACAGGGGCCTCTAGGGGCTACACCTTC.

The V gene is TRBV6-5, the J gene TRBJ1-3; D perhaps matches TRBD1 (5 bases). The CDR3 loop spans 14 amino acids. Per the germline V gene, CDR1 is MNHEY and CDR2 is SVGAGI. Trimming cost V 7 bases and J 0 bases, with 10 bases left between them. The CDR3 loop is CASTPDSSGNTIYF. CDR3 nucleotides: TGTGCCAGCACCCCCGACAGCTCTGGAAACACCATATATTTT.

This rearrangement joins TRBV2 to TRBJ2-5; D gene ambiguous. The CDR3 length is 13 residues. CDR1 SNHLY and CDR2 FYNNEI come from the germline V gene. V lost 4 bases and J 1 base, leaving 7 bases between the germline ends. CDR3 in amino acids: CASSGSVQETQYF. CDR3 nucleotides: TGTGCCAGCAGTGGCTCGGTCCAAGAGACCCAGTACTTC.

The genes are TRBV10-3 and TRBJ2-1, with TRBD2 matching over 14 bases. CDR1 ENHRY and CDR2 SYGVKD come from the germline V gene. There are 16 residues in the CDR3. The V gene end was trimmed by 3 bases and the J gene end by 9 bases; junction bases not matched to a gene: 7. CDR3: CAISEPGTSGGSEQFF. CDR3 DNA sequence: TGTGCCATCAGTGAACCCGGGACTAGCGGGGGCTCTGAGCAGTTCTTC.

This sequence joins TRBV6-5 and TRBJ2-1, with D tentatively TRBD1 (5 bases). V was pared by 10 bases and J by 4 bases, with 20 bases between. This CDR3 comprises 15 residues. The germline V gene encodes CDR1 MNHEY and CDR2 SVGAGI. The CDR3 nucleotides are TGTGCCATAGGGCAGGGATTATTTGGGTACAATGAGCAGTTCTTC. It codes for CAIGQGLFGYNEQFF.